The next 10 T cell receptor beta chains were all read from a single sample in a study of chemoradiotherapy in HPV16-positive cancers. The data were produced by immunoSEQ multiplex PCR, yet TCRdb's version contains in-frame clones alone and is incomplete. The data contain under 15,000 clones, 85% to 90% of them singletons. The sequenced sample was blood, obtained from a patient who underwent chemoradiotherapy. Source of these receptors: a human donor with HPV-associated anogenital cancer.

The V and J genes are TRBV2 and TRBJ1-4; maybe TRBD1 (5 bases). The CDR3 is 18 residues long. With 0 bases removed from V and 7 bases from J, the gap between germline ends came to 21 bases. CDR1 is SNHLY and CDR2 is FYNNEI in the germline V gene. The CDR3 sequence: CASSEALLIRGSPEKLFF. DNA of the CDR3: TGTGCCAGCAGTGAAGCGCTTCTAATAAGGGGTTCCCCTGAAAAACTGTTTTTT.

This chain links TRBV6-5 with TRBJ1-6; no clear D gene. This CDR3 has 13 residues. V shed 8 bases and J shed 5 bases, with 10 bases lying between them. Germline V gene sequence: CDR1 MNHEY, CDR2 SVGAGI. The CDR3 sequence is CASQMSNNSPLHF. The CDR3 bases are TGTGCCAGCCAGATGTCTAATAATTCACCCCTCCACTTT.

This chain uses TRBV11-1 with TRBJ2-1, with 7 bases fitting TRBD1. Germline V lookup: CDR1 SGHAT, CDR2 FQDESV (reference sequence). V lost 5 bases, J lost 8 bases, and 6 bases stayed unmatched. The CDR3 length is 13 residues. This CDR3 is CASSHTGVDEQFF. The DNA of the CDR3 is TGTGCCAGCAGCCATACAGGGGTCGATGAGCAGTTCTTC.

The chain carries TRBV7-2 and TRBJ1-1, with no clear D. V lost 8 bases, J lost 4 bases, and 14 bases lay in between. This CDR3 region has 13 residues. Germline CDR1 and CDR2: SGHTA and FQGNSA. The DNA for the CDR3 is TGTGCCAGCGGCAGGTTGATTGGCACTGAAGCTTTCTTT. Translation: CASGRLIGTEAFF.

CDR3 residues: CAWRPTGELFF. CDR3 DNA sequence: TGTGCCTGGAGACCGACCGGGGAGCTGTTTTTT. The chain has TRBV30 and TRBJ2-2; no clear D gene. The CDR3 spans 11 residues. Germline V gives CDR1 GTSNPN, CDR2 SVGIG (reference sequence). Between the trimmed V and J ends, which lost 3 bases and 5 bases, there was a span of 4 bases.

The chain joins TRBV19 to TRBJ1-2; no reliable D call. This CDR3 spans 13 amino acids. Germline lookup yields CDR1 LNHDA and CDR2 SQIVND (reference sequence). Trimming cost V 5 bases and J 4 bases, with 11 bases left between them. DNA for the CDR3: TGTGCCAGTAGTCCCGGACGGAGCTATGGCTACACCTTC. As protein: CASSPGRSYGYTF. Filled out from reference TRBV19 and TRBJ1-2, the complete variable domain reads DGGITQSPKYLFRKEGQNVTLSCEQNLNHDAMYWYRQDPGQGLRLIYYSQIVNDFQKGDIAEGYSVSREKKESFPLTVTSAQKNPTAFYLCASSPGRSYGYTFGSGTRLTVV.

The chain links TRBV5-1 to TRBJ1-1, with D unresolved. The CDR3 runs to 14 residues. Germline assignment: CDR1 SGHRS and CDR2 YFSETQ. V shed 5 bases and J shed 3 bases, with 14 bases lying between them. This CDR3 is CASRRMDLDTEAFF. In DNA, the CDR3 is TGCGCCAGCAGGCGTATGGATTTGGACACTGAAGCTTTCTTT.

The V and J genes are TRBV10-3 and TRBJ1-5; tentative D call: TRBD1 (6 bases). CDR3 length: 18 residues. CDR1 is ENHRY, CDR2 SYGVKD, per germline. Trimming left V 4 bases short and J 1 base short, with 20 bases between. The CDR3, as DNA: TGTGCCATCAGTGGGTCTTCGGGGACACTGACAAGCAATCAGCCCCAGCATTTT. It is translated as CAISGSSGTLTSNQPQHF.

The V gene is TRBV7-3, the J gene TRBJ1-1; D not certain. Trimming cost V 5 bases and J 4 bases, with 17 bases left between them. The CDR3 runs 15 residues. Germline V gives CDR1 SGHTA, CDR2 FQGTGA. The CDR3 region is CASSPSDDYGTEAFF. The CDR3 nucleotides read TGTGCCAGCAGCCCCTCAGACGATTACGGCACTGAAGCTTTCTTT.

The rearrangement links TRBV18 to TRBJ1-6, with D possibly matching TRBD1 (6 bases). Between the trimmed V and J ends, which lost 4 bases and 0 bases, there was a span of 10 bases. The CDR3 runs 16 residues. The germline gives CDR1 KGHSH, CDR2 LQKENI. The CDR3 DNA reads TGTGCCAGCTCACAGACGACAGGCTCCTATAATTCACCCCTCCACTTT. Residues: CASSQTTGSYNSPLHF.